This is a list of T cell receptor beta chains from one sample in a study of T cells in Graves' hyperthyroidism and ophthalmopathy. Using its own MiXCR run on the multiplex PCR reads, TCRdb lists one record per CDR3 protein. The sample consists of around 340,000 distinct CDR3 sequences, about a sixth of them appearing once. The specimen was blood. Every receptor here comes from a woman aged 30 to 39 with Graves' hyperthyroidism that later progressed to Graves' ophthalmopathy. Each CDR3 is given with its conserved first and last residue. A D gene is named only where the DNA matches it firmly. The size of a clone is reported for some rows only, either as once, few or many, or as a class for expanded clones.

TRBD2	TRBV3-1	19	NA	TRBJ2-3	TGTGCCAGCAGTTGGGGACTAGCGGGAGAAGTTCCGACCACAGATACGCAGTATTTT	CASSWGLAGEVPTTDTQYF
NA	TRBV10-3	13	few	TRBJ1-5	TGTGCCATCAAAAAGGGGGACAATCAGCCCCAGCATTTT	CAIKKGDNQPQHF
TRBD2	TRBV18	15	many	TRBJ2-1	TGTGCCAGCTCACCCTACCTAGCGGGGTGGAATGAGCAGTTCTTC	CASSPYLAGWNEQFF
TRBD1	TRBV11-2	15	many	TRBJ1-4	TGTGCCAGCAGCGAGTCCGGGACAGGCCTAGAAAAACTGTTTTTT	CASSESGTGLEKLFF
TRBD1	TRBV3-1	14	many	TRBJ1-1	TGTGCCAGCAGCTTTCGGACAGGGATGACTGAAGCTTTCTTT	CASSFRTGMTEAFF
TRBD1	TRBV3-1	17	NA	TRBJ2-7	TGTGCCAGCAGCCAAGAGGGGGCTCCAGGGGGCTCCTACGAGCAGTACTTC	CASSQEGAPGGSYEQYF
TRBD1	TRBV6-1	16	NA	TRBJ2-2	TGTGCCAGCAGTGGGCTCAGGGGGCGCAGCACCGGGGAGCTGTTTTTT	CASSGLRGRSTGELFF
NA	TRBV2	13	many	TRBJ2-5	TGTGCCAGCGGACCACTAGTGGAAGAGACCCAGTACTTC	CASGPLVEETQYF
TRBD1	TRBV15	14	few	TRBJ2-5	TGTGCCACCAGCGCCCGGACAGGGGAAGAGACCCAGTACTTC	CATSARTGEETQYF
NA	TRBV27	14	many	TRBJ1-5	TGTGCCAGCAGTTTAGGGGGGCACAATCAGCCCCAGCATTTT	CASSLGGHNQPQHF
NA	TRBV6-4	13	many	TRBJ2-2	TGTGCCAGCAGTGCTGGGAACACCGGGGAGCTGTTTTTT	CASSAGNTGELFF
TRBD2	TRBV10-3	15	many	TRBJ2-1	TGTGCCATCAGTGAACGAGCGGGAGCTGACAATGAGCAGTTCTTC	CAISERAGADNEQFF
TRBD2	TRBV6-5	16	NA	TRBJ2-5	TGTGCCAGCAGTTACTCCCCAACTAGCGGGGGGAAGACCCAGTACTTC	CASSYSPTSGGKTQYF
NA	TRBV19	14	NA	TRBJ1-5	TGTGCCAGTAGTATAGTGGTACTCAATCAGCCCCAGCATTTT	CASSIVVLNQPQHF
NA	TRBV6-6	15	many	TRBJ2-3	TGTGCCAGCAGTTACTCGGAGGTGGGCACAGATACGCAGTATTTT	CASSYSEVGTDTQYF
NA	TRBV10-3	12	NA	TRBJ1-1	TGTGCCATCAGTGAGATAAGGGGTGAAGCTTTCTTT	CAISEIRGEAFF
NA	TRBV2	17	many	TRBJ1-5	TGTGCCAGCAGTGCCCGGTCGGTCAAACATAGCAATCAGCCCCAGCATTTT	CASSARSVKHSNQPQHF
NA	TRBV29-1	14	few	TRBJ1-2	TGCAGCGTTGAGGGAGTCGATTTTAACTATGGCTACACCTTC	CSVEGVDFNYGYTF
NA	TRBV11-2	15	many	TRBJ2-3	TGTGCCAGCAGCCCACAGACAACTAGCACAGATACGCAGTATTTT	CASSPQTTSTDTQYF
NA	TRBV10-3	12	many	TRBJ2-7	TGTGCCATCGGTCGGGGGTCCTACGAGCAGTACTTC	CAIGRGSYEQYF
NA	TRBV27	14	few	TRBJ2-1	TGTGCCAGCAGTTCCCTCGGGGTGGGGAATGAGCAGTTCTTC	CASSSLGVGNEQFF
NA	TRBV7-8	15	many	TRBJ2-7	TGTGCCAGCAGCTTAGCCGGGGCATCCTCCTACGAGCAGTACTTC	CASSLAGASSYEQYF
NA	TRBV2	14	NA	TRBJ1-1	TGTGCCAGCAGTGATGGGCACGTGAACACTGAAGCTTTCTTT	CASSDGHVNTEAFF
NA	TRBV18	15	many	TRBJ1-6	TGTGCCAGCTCACCCCAGGGTTCCCGAAATTCACCCCTCCACTTT	CASSPQGSRNSPLHF
TRBD2	TRBV29-1	14	many	TRBJ2-5	TGCAGCTCTGTAGCGGGAAGCTATGGGGAGACCCAGTACTTC	CSSVAGSYGETQYF
NA	TRBV11-2	14	NA	TRBJ2-2	NA	CASSLDFGNGELFF
TRBD1	TRBV5-4	16	many	TRBJ1-2	TGTGCCAGCTCCCCCCTCCTCAGGGGGCGCCCCTATGGCTACACCTTC	CASSPLLRGRPYGYTF
TRBD1	TRBV5-4	16	many	TRBJ1-2	TGTGCCAGCAGCCGAAGGACAGGGGGCGCAACCTATGGCTACACCTTC	CASSRRTGGATYGYTF
NA	TRBV20-1	14	NA	TRBJ2-5	TGCAGTGCTAGTTCAGAGCAGGGGATAGGGACCCAGTACTTC	CSASSEQGIGTQYF
TRBD1	TRBV30	11	NA	TRBJ1-2	TGTGCCTGGGACCGGGACAGGGGGCACACCTTC	CAWDRDRGHTF
TRBD2	TRBV2	15	NA	TRBJ2-1	TGTGCCAGCAGTGAAAGCGGGAGCAATTACAATGAGCAGTTCTTC	CASSESGSNYNEQFF
NA	TRBV6-5	14	NA	TRBJ1-4	TGTGCCAGCAGTTATGGATGGGAAGATGAAAAACTGTTTTTT	CASSYGWEDEKLFF
TRBD1	TRBV6-1	14	many	TRBJ1-6	TGTGCCAGCAGCGGGACAGGGAAGAGATCACCCCTCCACTTT	CASSGTGKRSPLHF
NA	TRBV27	13	many	TRBJ2-7	TGTGCCAGCAGTTATGGGGTACCCTACGAGCAGTACTTC	CASSYGVPYEQYF
NA	TRBV2	14	many	TRBJ2-2	TGTGCCAGCAGTGGGACGGCATCAACCGGGGAGCTGTTTTTT	CASSGTASTGELFF
NA	TRBV6-2/TRBV6-3	12	many	TRBJ1-4	TGTGCCAGCAGTACCGCAGGAGGAAAACTGTTTTTT	CASSTAGGKLFF
NA	TRBV20-1	14	NA	TRBJ1-1	TGCAGTGCCCAACTCCGGGGGTGGGACACTGAAGCTTTCTTT	CSAQLRGWDTEAFF
TRBD1	TRBV27	14	many	TRBJ1-5	TGTGCCAGCAGTTTAACAGGGGGCAATCAGCCCCAGCATTTT	CASSLTGGNQPQHF
NA	TRBV11-2	15	NA	TRBJ2-1	TGTGCCAGCAGCTTAGTTGCGGTCTCCTACAATGAGCAGTTCTTC	CASSLVAVSYNEQFF
TRBD1	TRBV28	16	many	TRBJ2-7	TGTGCCAGCAGTAGCAGGGACAGGGGGTTCCCCTACGAGCAGTACTTC	CASSSRDRGFPYEQYF
TRBD1	TRBV27	16	many	TRBJ1-1	TGTGCCAGCAGGCTTGACAGGGGCCTGGAGAACACTGAAGCTTTCTTT	CASRLDRGLENTEAFF
TRBD2	TRBV2	15	NA	TRBJ2-7	TGTGCCAGCAACCCGGTTACTAGCGATGCCTACGAGCAGTACTTC	CASNPVTSDAYEQYF